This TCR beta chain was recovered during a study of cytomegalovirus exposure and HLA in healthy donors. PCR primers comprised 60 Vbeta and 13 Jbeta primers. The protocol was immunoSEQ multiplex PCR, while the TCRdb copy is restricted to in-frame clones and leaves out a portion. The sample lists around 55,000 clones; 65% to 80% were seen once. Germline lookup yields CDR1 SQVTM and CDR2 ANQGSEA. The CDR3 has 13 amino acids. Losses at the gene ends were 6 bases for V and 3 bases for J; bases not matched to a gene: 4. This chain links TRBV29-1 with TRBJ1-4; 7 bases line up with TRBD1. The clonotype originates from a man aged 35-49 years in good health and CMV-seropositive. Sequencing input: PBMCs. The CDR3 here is CSVRDSPNEKLFF. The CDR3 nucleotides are TGCAGCGTCAGGGACAGCCCTAATGAAAAACTGTTTTTT.